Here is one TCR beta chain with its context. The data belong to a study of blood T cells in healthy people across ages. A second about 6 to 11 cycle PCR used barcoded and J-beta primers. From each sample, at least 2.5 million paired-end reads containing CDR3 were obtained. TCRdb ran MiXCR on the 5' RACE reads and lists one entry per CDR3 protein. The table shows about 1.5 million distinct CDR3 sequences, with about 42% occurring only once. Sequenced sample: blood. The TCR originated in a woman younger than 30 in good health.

CDR3 nucleotides: TGTGCCAGCACCGAGGATGGGTTTGGCTACACCTTC. Its translation is CASTEDGFGYTF. This chain connects TRBV25-1 to TRBJ1-2; no definite D call. V was cut by 7 bases and J by 7 bases, with 13 bases left in between. The CDR3 runs 12 residues. From germline, CDR1 is MGHDK and CDR2 SYGVNS.